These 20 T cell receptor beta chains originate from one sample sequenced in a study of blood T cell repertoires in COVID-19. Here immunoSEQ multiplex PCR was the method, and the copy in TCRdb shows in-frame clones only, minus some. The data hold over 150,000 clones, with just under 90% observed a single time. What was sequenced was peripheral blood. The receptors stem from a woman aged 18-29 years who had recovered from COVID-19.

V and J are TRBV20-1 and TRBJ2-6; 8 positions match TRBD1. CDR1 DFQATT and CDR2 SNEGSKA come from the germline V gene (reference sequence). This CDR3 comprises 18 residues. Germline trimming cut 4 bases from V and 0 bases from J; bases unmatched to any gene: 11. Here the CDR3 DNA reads TGCAGTGCTAATGACAGGGGCCTTACCCTCTCTGGGGCCAACGTCCTGACTTTC. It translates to CSANDRGLTLSGANVLTF.

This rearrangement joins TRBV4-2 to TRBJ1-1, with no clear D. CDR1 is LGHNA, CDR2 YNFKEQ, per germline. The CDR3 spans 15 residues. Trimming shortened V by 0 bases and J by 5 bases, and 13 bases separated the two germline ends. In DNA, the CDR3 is TGTGCCAGCAGCCAAGATGGAGGGAAACAAACTGAAGCTTTCTTT. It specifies CASSQDGGKQTEAFF.

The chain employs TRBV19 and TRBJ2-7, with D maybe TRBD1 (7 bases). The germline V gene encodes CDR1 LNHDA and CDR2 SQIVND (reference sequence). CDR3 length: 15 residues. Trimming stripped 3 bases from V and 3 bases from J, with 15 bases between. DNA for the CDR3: TGTGCCAGTAGTATGTCGGTCAGGGGGGACTACGAGCAGTACTTC. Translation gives CASSMSVRGDYEQYF.

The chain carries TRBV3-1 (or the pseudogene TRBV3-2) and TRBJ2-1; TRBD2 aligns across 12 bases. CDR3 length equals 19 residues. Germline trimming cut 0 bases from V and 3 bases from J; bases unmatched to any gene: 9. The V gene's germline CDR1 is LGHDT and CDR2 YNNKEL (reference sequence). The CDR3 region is CASSQESGTSGPYYNEQFF. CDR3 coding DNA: TGTGCCAGCAGCCAAGAATCCGGGACTAGCGGGCCCTACTACAATGAGCAGTTCTTC.

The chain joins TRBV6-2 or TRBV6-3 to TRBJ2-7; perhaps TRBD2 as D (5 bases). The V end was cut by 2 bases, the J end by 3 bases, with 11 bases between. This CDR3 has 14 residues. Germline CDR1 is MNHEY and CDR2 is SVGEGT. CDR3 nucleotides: TGTGCCAGCAGTTACCGGGAAGGCCGCTACGAGCAGTACTTC. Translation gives CASSYREGRYEQYF.

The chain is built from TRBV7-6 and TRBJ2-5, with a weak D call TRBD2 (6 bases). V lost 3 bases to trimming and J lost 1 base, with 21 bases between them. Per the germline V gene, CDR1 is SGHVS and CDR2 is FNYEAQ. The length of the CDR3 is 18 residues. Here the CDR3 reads CASSFGSGVGGPQETQYF. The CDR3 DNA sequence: TGTGCCAGCAGCTTTGGTTCTGGCGTGGGAGGTCCCCAAGAGACCCAGTACTTC.

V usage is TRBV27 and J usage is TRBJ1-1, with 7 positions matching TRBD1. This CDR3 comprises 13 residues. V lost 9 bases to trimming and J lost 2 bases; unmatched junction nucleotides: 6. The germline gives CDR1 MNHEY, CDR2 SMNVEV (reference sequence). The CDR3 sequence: CARTGTANTEAFF. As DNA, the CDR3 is TGTGCCAGGACCGGGACAGCTAACACTGAAGCTTTCTTT.

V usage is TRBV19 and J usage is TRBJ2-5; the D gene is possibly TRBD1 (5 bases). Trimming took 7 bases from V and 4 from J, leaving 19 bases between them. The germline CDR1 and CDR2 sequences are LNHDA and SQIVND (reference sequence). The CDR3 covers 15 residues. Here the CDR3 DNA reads TGTGCCAGTACCCCCGGTCGAGAAAGGGGAGAGACCCAGTACTTC. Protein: CASTPGRERGETQYF.

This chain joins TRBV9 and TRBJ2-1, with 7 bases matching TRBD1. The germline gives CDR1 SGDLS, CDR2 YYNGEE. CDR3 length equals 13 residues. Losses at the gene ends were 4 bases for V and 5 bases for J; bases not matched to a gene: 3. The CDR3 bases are TGTGCCAGCAGCACGGGACAGAACAATGAGCAGTTCTTC. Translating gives CASSTGQNNEQFF.

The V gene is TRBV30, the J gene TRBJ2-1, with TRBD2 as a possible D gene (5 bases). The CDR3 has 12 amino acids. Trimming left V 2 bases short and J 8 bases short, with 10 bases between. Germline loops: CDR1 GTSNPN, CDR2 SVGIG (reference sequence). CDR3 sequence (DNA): TGTGCCTGGAGTACGGTGGGAGATGAGCAGTTCTTC. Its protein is CAWSTVGDEQFF.

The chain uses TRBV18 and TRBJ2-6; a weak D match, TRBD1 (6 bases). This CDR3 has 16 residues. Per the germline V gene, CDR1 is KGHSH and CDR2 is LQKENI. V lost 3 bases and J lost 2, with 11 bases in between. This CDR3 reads CASSPYGGAGANVLTF. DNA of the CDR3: TGTGCCAGCTCACCGTATGGGGGCGCTGGGGCCAACGTCCTGACTTTC.

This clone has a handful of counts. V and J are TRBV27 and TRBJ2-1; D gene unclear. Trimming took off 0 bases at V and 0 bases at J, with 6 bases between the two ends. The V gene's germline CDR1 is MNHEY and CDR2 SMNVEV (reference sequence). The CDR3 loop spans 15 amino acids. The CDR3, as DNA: TGTGCCAGCAGTTTATCGGCGGACTCCTACAATGAGCAGTTCTTC. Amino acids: CASSLSADSYNEQFF.

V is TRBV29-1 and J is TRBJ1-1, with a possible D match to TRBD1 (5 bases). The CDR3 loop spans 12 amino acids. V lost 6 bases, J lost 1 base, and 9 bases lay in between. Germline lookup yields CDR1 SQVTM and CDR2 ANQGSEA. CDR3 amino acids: CSVATGNTEAFF. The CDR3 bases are TGCAGCGTGGCTACAGGGAACACTGAAGCTTTCTTT.

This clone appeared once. For the CDR3, the DNA is TGTGCCAGCAGCCTACTTATTGGACAGGGGGCTGAGACCCAGTACTTC. Amino acid sequence: CASSLLIGQGAETQYF. The chain is built from TRBV3-1 (or the pseudogene TRBV3-2) and TRBJ2-5; 11 bases map to TRBD1. This CDR3 region has 16 residues. V lost 4 bases, J lost 5 bases, and 9 bases stayed unmatched. In germline, CDR1 is LGHDT, CDR2 YNNKEL (reference sequence).

The CDR3 region is CASSFSGRANTGELFF. The CDR3 DNA sequence: TGTGCCAGCAGTTTTAGCGGGAGGGCGAACACCGGGGAGCTGTTTTTT. The gene calls are TRBV2 and TRBJ2-2, with 11 bases identical to TRBD2. Trimming cost V 5 bases and J 0 bases; bases outside gene matches: 2. The CDR3 extends over 16 amino acids. Germline V gene data show CDR1 as SNHLY and CDR2 as FYNNEI.

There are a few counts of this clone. DNA of the CDR3: TGTGCCAGCAGCACAGCCGGGACAGGGAACTATGGCTACACCTTC. Its protein product is CASSTAGTGNYGYTF. The chain carries TRBV7-2 and TRBJ1-2, with 9 bases identical to TRBD1. Per germline, CDR1 SGHTA and CDR2 FQGNSA. CDR3 length: 15 amino acids. Losses at the gene ends were 5 bases for V and 2 bases for J; bases not matched to a gene: 6. Supplemented by reference TRBV7-2 and TRBJ1-2, the full variable domain reads GAGVSQSPSNKVTEKGKDVELRCDPISGHTALYWYRQSLGQGLEFLIYFQGNSAPDKSGLPSDRFSAERTGGSVSTLTIQRTQQEDSAVYLCASSTAGTGNYGYTFGSGTRLTVV.

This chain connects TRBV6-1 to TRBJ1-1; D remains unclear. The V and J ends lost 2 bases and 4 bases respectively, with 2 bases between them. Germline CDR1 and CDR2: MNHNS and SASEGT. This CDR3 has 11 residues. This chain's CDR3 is CASSELTEAFF. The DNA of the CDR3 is TGTGCCAGCAGTGAACTCACTGAAGCTTTCTTT.

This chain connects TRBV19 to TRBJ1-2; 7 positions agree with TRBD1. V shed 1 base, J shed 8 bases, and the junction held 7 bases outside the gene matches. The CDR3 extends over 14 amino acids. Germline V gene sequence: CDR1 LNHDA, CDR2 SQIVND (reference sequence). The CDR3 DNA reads TGTGCCAGTAGTATAGGCTACAGGGGATACGGCTACACCTTC. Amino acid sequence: CASSIGYRGYGYTF.

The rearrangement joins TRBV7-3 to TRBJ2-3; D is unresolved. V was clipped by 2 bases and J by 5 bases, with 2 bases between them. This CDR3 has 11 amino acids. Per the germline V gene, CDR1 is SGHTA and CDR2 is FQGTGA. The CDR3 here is CASSLLDTQYF. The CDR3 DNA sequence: TGTGCCAGCAGCTTACTAGATACGCAGTATTTT.

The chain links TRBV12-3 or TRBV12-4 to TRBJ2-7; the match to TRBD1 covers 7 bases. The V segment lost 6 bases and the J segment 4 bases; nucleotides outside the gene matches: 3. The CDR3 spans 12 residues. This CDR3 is CASSPTGYEQYF. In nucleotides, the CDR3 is TGTGCCAGCAGCCCGACAGGGTACGAGCAGTACTTC.